One and the same sample provided the 30 T cell receptor beta chains below, sequenced in a study of technical replicates of blood from a handful of donors. The repertoire was sequenced with immunoSEQ multiplex PCR; TCRdb's copy has only in-frame clones and lacks some. The repertoire includes around 56,000 clones, 90% to 95% of them detected once, and around 3% sits in the top ten. The sample was PBMCs. These receptors were obtained from a human donor in good health. Some clones in this sample may be carry-over from other donors' samples.

The chain employs TRBV12-5 and TRBJ1-2; D call uncertain. This CDR3 contains 19 residues. The V end was cut by 0 bases, the J end by 3 bases, with 23 bases between. CDR1 is LGHNT, CDR2 FRNRAP, per germline. The DNA for the CDR3 is TGTGCTAGTGGTTTGGTAGTGCCAATTAAAGGGCTGGGAGACTATGGCTACACCTTC. Protein product: CASGLVVPIKGLGDYGYTF.

This rearrangement joins TRBV4-1 to TRBJ2-5, with 7 nucleotides matching TRBD2. Germline CDR1 MGHRA, CDR2 YSYEKL. The CDR3 contains 15 residues. Germline trimming cut 1 base from V and 5 bases from J; bases unmatched to any gene: 7. The CDR3 DNA reads as TGCGCCAGCAGCCAAGGTCCTAGCGGTCCGGAGACCCAGTACTTC. Translated, it gives CASSQGPSGPETQYF.

The chain has TRBV29-1 and TRBJ2-1; 11 bases align to TRBD2. Germline V gives CDR1 SQVTM, CDR2 ANQGSEA. The V segment lost 7 bases and the J segment 4 bases; nucleotides outside the gene matches: 3. The CDR3 spans 13 residues. CDR3 sequence reads: CSAGTSGYNEQFF. The CDR3 DNA reads TGCAGCGCCGGGACTAGCGGTTACAATGAGCAGTTCTTC.

This chain connects TRBV9 to TRBJ2-1, with TRBD1 matching 9 bases. The CDR3 has 15 residues. Germline V gene lookup returns CDR1 SGDLS and CDR2 YYNGEE. The V gene end was trimmed by 3 bases and the J gene end by 5 bases; junction bases not matched to a gene: 6. In DNA, the CDR3 is TGTGCCAGCAGCGGCCGGGACAGGGTCCACAATGAGCAGTTCTTC. Translating it yields CASSGRDRVHNEQFF.

The CDR3 loop is CASSVGLALGGELFF. The CDR3 nucleotides are TGTGCCAGCAGCGTCGGACTAGCCCTCGGCGGGGAGCTGTTTTTT. The chain has TRBV9 and TRBJ2-2; 8 positions match TRBD2. Germline lookup yields CDR1 SGDLS and CDR2 YYNGEE. The CDR3 is 15 residues long. The V and J ends lost 2 bases and 7 bases, in that order; junction bases with no gene match: 7.

The chain uses TRBV2 and TRBJ2-1; 11 bases fit TRBD2. The trim removed 3 bases at V and 9 bases at J, leaving 7 bases unmatched. CDR3 length: 15 residues. Germline CDR1 SNHLY, CDR2 FYNNEI. The CDR3 region has the DNA TGTGCCAGCAGTGACTGGCTAGCGGGAGGCACTGAGCAGTTCTTC. Encoded protein: CASSDWLAGGTEQFF.

This chain joins TRBV5-1 and TRBJ2-1, with TRBD2 matching over 7 bases. The germline V gene encodes CDR1 SGHRS and CDR2 YFSETQ. CDR3 length: 19 residues. V was pared by 0 bases and J by 3 bases, with 15 bases of the junction left unmatched. The CDR3 loop is CASSLVLVWREQGYNEQFF. The CDR3 DNA follows: TGCGCCAGCAGCTTGGTACTGGTTTGGCGGGAGCAAGGCTACAATGAGCAGTTCTTC.

The chain uses TRBV6-6 and TRBJ2-7; D is perhaps TRBD2 (5 bases). V shed 0 bases and J shed 3 bases, with 6 bases lying between them. CDR1 is MNHNY and CDR2 is SVGAGI in the germline V gene (reference sequence). The CDR3 loop spans 13 amino acids. The CDR3 here is CASSYSRGYEQYF. DNA of the CDR3: TGTGCCAGCAGTTACTCACGGGGCTACGAGCAGTACTTC.

The V gene is TRBV5-4, the J gene TRBJ2-2, with a possible D match to TRBD1 (6 bases). The germline V gene has CDR1 SGHNT and CDR2 YYREEE (reference sequence). V was cut by 3 bases and J by 6 bases, with 15 bases left in between. CDR3 size: 15 residues. This CDR3 is CASSSVGGRSGELFF. The CDR3 bases are TGTGCCAGCAGCTCCGTTGGGGGCCGGTCCGGGGAGCTGTTTTTT.

The chain combines TRBV9 with TRBJ2-3, with D possibly TRBD2 on 5 matching bases. The germline gives CDR1 SGDLS, CDR2 YYNGEE. The CDR3 is 13 amino acids. V was trimmed by 4 bases and J by 1 base, leaving 7 bases between them. DNA of the CDR3: TGTGCCAGCAGCACTAGGGGCACAGATACGCAGTATTTT. Translation: CASSTRGTDTQYF.

The chain combines TRBV19 with TRBJ1-5; TRBD1 matches at 8 bases. V was clipped by 5 bases and J by 0 bases; unmatched bases: 6. Germline V gene data show CDR1 as LNHDA and CDR2 as SQIVND (reference sequence). The CDR3 contains 16 residues. CDR3 sequence (DNA): TGTGCCAGTAGTGTGGGGACAGGCTATAGCAATCAGCCCCAGCATTTT. Translated, it gives CASSVGTGYSNQPQHF.

The chain couples TRBV5-5 to TRBJ1-2; D is possibly TRBD1 (5 bases). The CDR3 runs to 13 residues. V lost 3 bases and J lost 7, with 13 bases in between. Germline V gene sequence: CDR1 SGHKS, CDR2 YYEKEE (reference sequence). CDR3: CASSWEGRSGYTF. The DNA for the CDR3 is TGTGCCAGCAGCTGGGAGGGGCGGAGTGGCTACACCTTC. The whole variable domain, filled in from reference TRBV5-5 and TRBJ1-2, reads DAGVTQSPTHLIKTRGQQVTLRCSPISGHKSVSWYQQVLGQGPQFIFQYYEKEERGRGNFPDRFSARQFPNYSSELNVNALLLGDSALYLCASSWEGRSGYTFGSGTRLTVV.

V and J are TRBV9 and TRBJ1-6; TRBD1 aligns across 9 bases. J lost 5 bases, V lost 1 base, and 1 base had no gene match. CDR3 length: 15 amino acids. Germline values: CDR1 SGDLS, CDR2 YYNGEE. This chain's CDR3 is CASSVWDRDNSPLHF. The CDR3 DNA sequence: TGTGCCAGCAGCGTATGGGACAGGGATAATTCACCCCTCCACTTT.

The chain's CDR3 is CASSQDQGEAEAFF. CDR3 nucleotide sequence: TGTGCCAGCAGCCAAGATCAGGGGGAGGCTGAAGCTTTCTTT. The chain links TRBV4-2 to TRBJ1-1; the match to TRBD1 covers 7 bases. J lost 6 bases, V lost 0 bases, and 4 bases had no gene match. The CDR3 consists of 14 residues. From germline, CDR1 is LGHNA and CDR2 YNFKEQ.

The chain recombines TRBV10-3 with TRBJ1-1, with D perhaps TRBD1 (5 bases). Per the germline V gene, CDR1 is ENHRY and CDR2 is SYGVKD. Trimming left V 8 bases short and J 4 bases short, with 11 bases between. CDR3 length: 12 residues. CDR3 in amino acids: CAIRGVITEAFF. The DNA of the CDR3 is TGTGCCATCCGGGGGGTGATCACTGAAGCTTTCTTT.

This chain connects TRBV10-3 to TRBJ2-1; 8 bases match TRBD2. The V gene end was trimmed by 4 bases and the J gene end by 3 bases; junction bases not matched to a gene: 2. CDR3 size: 14 residues. Germline V gene data show CDR1 as ENHRY and CDR2 as SYGVKD. CDR3: CAISVLADYNEQFF. The CDR3 nucleotides are TGTGCCATCAGTGTACTAGCGGACTACAATGAGCAGTTCTTC.

V is TRBV7-9 and J is TRBJ1-1, with D possibly being TRBD1 (5 bases). The CDR3 has 15 residues. Germline V gene sequence: CDR1 SEHNR, CDR2 FQNEAQ (reference sequence). V was cut by 5 bases and J by 8 bases, with 21 bases left in between. The CDR3 loop reads CASSTAEKPPGEAFF. The CDR3 nucleotides read TGTGCCAGCAGCACCGCTGAAAAACCCCCAGGGGAAGCTTTCTTT.

This chain connects TRBV5-1 to TRBJ2-7, with 11 bases aligning to TRBD2. Germline CDR1 SGHRS, CDR2 YFSETQ. The CDR3 has 15 amino acids. V lost 2 bases, J lost 6 bases, and 7 bases stayed unmatched. Written as DNA, the CDR3 is TGCGCCAGCAGCTTTCGACTAGCGGGAACAGCCGAGCAGTACTTC. Translating gives CASSFRLAGTAEQYF.

The chain has TRBV18 and TRBJ2-5; D is perhaps TRBD2 (5 bases). Trimming took 0 bases from V and 10 from J, leaving 15 bases between them. The CDR3 totals 14 residues. Germline CDR1 and CDR2: KGHSH and LQKENI. CDR3 amino acids: CASSPPSPAGDQYF. CDR3 coding DNA: TGTGCCAGCTCACCACCGTCTCCAGCCGGGGACCAGTACTTC.

The count of this clone is one. This CDR3 is CASSQGLGSSYEQYF. The CDR3 DNA follows: TGCGCCAGCAGCCAAGGGCTGGGGAGCTCCTACGAGCAGTACTTC. The V gene is TRBV4-1, the J gene TRBJ2-7, with a possible D match to TRBD2 (5 bases). V lost 1 base and J lost 0, with 10 bases in between. Per the germline V gene, CDR1 is MGHRA and CDR2 is YSYEKL. The CDR3 spans 15 residues.

The chain recombines TRBV28 with TRBJ2-5, with 7 bases matching TRBD2. Losses at the gene ends were 5 bases for V and 5 bases for J; bases not matched to a gene: 11. The CDR3 runs to 15 residues. Germline assignment: CDR1 MDHEN and CDR2 SYDVKM. CDR3 bases: TGTGCCAGCAGTCCTGCCGGGGGGTATACGGAGACCCAGTACTTC. This translates into CASSPAGGYTETQYF.

This clone was counted between two and nine times. The genes are TRBV5-8 and TRBJ1-2; D remains ambiguous. Trimming cost V 4 bases and J 8 bases, with 15 bases left between them. Germline lookup yields CDR1 SGHTS and CDR2 YDEGEE. The length of the CDR3 is 13 residues. The CDR3 bases are TGTGCCAGCAGCCCCTCGGTGAGCGGGGGCTACACCTTC. Protein: CASSPSVSGGYTF.

The chain combines TRBV27 with TRBJ1-6; TRBD1 aligns across 10 bases. CDR1 and CDR2 from the germline V gene are MNHEY and SMNVEV (reference sequence). V lost 5 bases, J lost 9 bases, and 10 bases stayed unmatched. The CDR3 consists of 16 residues. DNA of the CDR3: TGTGCCAGCAGTGTACGACAGGGGGCGCGGGGTTCACCCCTCCACTTT. It yields the protein CASSVRQGARGSPLHF.

This rearrangement joins TRBV10-3 to TRBJ2-3; a weak D match, TRBD2 (7 bases). CDR3 length: 16 residues. Germline V gene sequence: CDR1 ENHRY, CDR2 SYGVKD. Trimming stripped 2 bases from V and 5 bases from J, with 17 bases between. The CDR3 protein is CAISELIGGAQDTQYF. The CDR3 nucleotides read TGTGCCATCAGTGAGCTAATTGGGGGGGCCCAAGATACGCAGTATTTT.

The chain employs TRBV27 and TRBJ2-7; 10 bases agree with TRBD2. Germline V CDR1 and CDR2: MNHEY, SMNVEV (reference sequence). The V segment lost 5 bases and the J segment 7 bases; nucleotides outside the gene matches: 14. CDR3 length equals 16 residues. This CDR3 reads CASSPPPAGGPSEQYF. The CDR3 nucleotides are TGTGCCAGCAGTCCGCCGCCAGCGGGAGGGCCTAGTGAGCAGTACTTC.

The chain joins TRBV7-9 to TRBJ2-6, with TRBD1 matching over 8 bases. The CDR3 is made up of 18 amino acids. Germline V gene lookup returns CDR1 SEHNR and CDR2 FQNEAQ (reference sequence). V gave up 1 base and J gave up 8 bases; unmatched junction bases: 13. As DNA, the CDR3 is TGTGCCAGCAGCTTAGTAGGCAGGGGGCGTTCGAATCCCAACGTCCTGACTTTC. Encoded protein: CASSLVGRGRSNPNVLTF.

The V call is TRBV2, the J call TRBJ2-1; 10 nucleotides match TRBD2. With 6 bases clipped from V and 0 bases from J, the junction kept 2 bases outside the gene matches. Germline CDR1 is SNHLY and CDR2 is FYNNEI. The CDR3 consists of 15 residues. The DNA for the CDR3 is TGTGCCAGCAGGATAGCGGGAGGCTCCTACAATGAGCAGTTCTTC. Its translation is CASRIAGGSYNEQFF.

About this clone: This CDR3 is also generated by other DNA sequences in the sample. This chain links TRBV7-2 with TRBJ2-3; possible D gene TRBD1, 6 bases. This CDR3 is 15 amino acids long. The germline V gene has CDR1 SGHTA and CDR2 FQGNSA. Trimming cost V 5 bases and J 3 bases, with 15 bases left between them. The CDR3 coding sequence is TGTGCCAGCAGCCCGGACAGTTTGGGGACAGATACGCAGTATTTT. It codes for CASSPDSLGTDTQYF.

The rearrangement uses TRBV7-6 and TRBJ2-6; D is undetermined. CDR1 is SGHVS, CDR2 FNYEAQ, per germline. V dropped 2 bases and J dropped 4 bases, with 9 bases sitting between them. This CDR3 is 15 amino acids long. Written as DNA, the CDR3 is TGTGCCAGCAGCTTACAGGATCGGGGGGCCAACGTCCTGACTTTC. The encoded protein is CASSLQDRGANVLTF.

The V call is TRBV12-5, the J call TRBJ2-7; possibly TRBD1 for D (5 bases). V lost 6 bases and J lost 5, with 20 bases in between. Germline CDR1 LGHNT, CDR2 FRNRAP. CDR3 length: 15 residues. As DNA, the CDR3 is TGTGCTAGTGGCCCCACTGGACAAATAAGGAACGAGCAGTACTTC. Its translation: CASGPTGQIRNEQYF.